The 21 T cell receptor beta chains below all came from one sample that was sequenced in a study of T-cell reconstitution after alpha-beta-depleted transplantation in children. For TCRbeta, the library was prepared with unique molecular identifiers. TCRdb reprocessed the PCR reads via MiXCR and lists one record per CDR3 protein. Of approximately 27,000 distinct CDR3 sequences in the sample, over 15% are singletons; the top ten hold 35%. The source was PBMCs, mostly from graft donor cells, collected 60 days after TCRalphabeta/CD19-depleted stem cell transplant. These receptors all stem from a male patient aged 2 to 9 who had a stem cell transplant for acute lymphoblastic leukemia, so the T cells may come from the graft donor.

The rearrangement joins TRBV6-1 to TRBJ1-1; 7 bases agree with TRBD1. Looked up from germline, CDR1 is MNHNS and CDR2 is SASEGT. This CDR3 region has 14 residues. J gave up 1 base and V 4 bases, and 3 bases lay outside the gene matches. The CDR3 DNA is TGTGCCAGCAGTGCCCGGACAGGGAACACTGAAGCTTTCTTT. Translation: CASSARTGNTEAFF.

This clonotype was found once. The rearrangement uses TRBV7-9 and TRBJ1-4; 9 bases map to TRBD1. Trimming took 5 bases from V and 14 from J; bases not matched to a gene: 15. Germline-derived CDR1 and CDR2 are SEHNR and FQNEAQ (reference sequence). The CDR3 extends over 15 amino acids. CDR3 bases: TGTGCCAGCAGCCCACGTCCCGGGACAGGGAATAGGCTGTTTTTT. This encodes CASSPRPGTGNRLFF.

This clonotype has a count of ten or more. In DNA, the CDR3 is TGTGCCAGCAGTTTATTAATCGGAGCCACAGTACCAAATTCACCCCTCCACTTT. Its protein is CASSLLIGATVPNSPLHF. V is TRBV28 and J is TRBJ1-6; D is uncertain. The length of the CDR3 is 18 residues. Trimming stripped 1 base from V and 7 bases from J, with 20 bases between. CDR1 MDHEN and CDR2 SYDVKM come from the germline V gene.

As regards this clonotype: A much larger clone sits a single nucleotide away, making a read error possible. The J gene is TRBJ2-5, the V gene TRBV28; D unresolved. This CDR3 has 13 amino acids. Germline V lookup: CDR1 MDHEN, CDR2 SYDVKM. CDR3 nucleotide sequence: TGTGCCAGCGGTTTATTTTCTCCAGAGACCCAGTACTTC. Protein sequence: CASGLFSPETQYF.

CDR3 residues: CASSLFGHQETQYF. In DNA, the CDR3 is TGTGCCAGCAGCTTATTCGGGCACCAAGAGACCCAGTACTTC. The chain is built from TRBV7-6 and TRBJ2-5; D not resolved. There are 14 residues in the CDR3. CDR1 and CDR2 (germline): SGHVS, FNYEAQ. With 2 bases removed from V and 0 bases from J, the gap between germline ends came to 7 bases. Complete variable domain (other parts from reference TRBV7-6 and TRBJ2-5): GAGVSQSPRYKVTKRGQDVALRCDPISGHVSLYWYRQALGQGPEFLTYFNYEAQQDKSGLPNDRFSAERPEGSISTLTIQRTEQRDSAMYRCASSLFGHQETQYFGPGTRLLVL.

This clonotype was seen at least ten times. The V and J genes are TRBV5-1 and TRBJ2-7; TRBD2 agrees at 7 bases. Germline values: CDR1 SGHRS, CDR2 YFSETQ. With 4 bases clipped from V and 0 bases from J, the junction kept 1 base outside the gene matches. The CDR3 is 13 residues long. The DNA for the CDR3 is TGCGCCAGCAGCCCGGGGGGCTCCTACGAGCAGTACTTC. Translated: CASSPGGSYEQYF.

V usage is TRBV7-9 and J usage is TRBJ2-1; 8 bases are shared with TRBD2. This CDR3 region has 16 residues. J gave up 7 bases and V 2 bases, and 10 bases lay outside the gene matches. Germline-derived CDR1 and CDR2 are SEHNR and FQNEAQ (reference sequence). The CDR3 sequence is CASSLSERGFVNEQFF. In DNA, the CDR3 is TGTGCCAGCAGCTTATCGGAGCGGGGGTTCGTAAATGAGCAGTTCTTC.

V is TRBV20-1 and J is TRBJ2-3, with TRBD2 identical over 13 bases. Per the germline V gene, CDR1 is DFQATT and CDR2 is SNEGSKA (reference sequence). The V and J ends lost 6 bases and 6 bases, in that order; junction bases with no gene match: 9. The CDR3 is 15 residues long. This CDR3 reads CSARLAGGSIDTQYF. The CDR3 DNA sequence: TGCAGTGCAAGACTAGCGGGGGGAAGCATCGATACGCAGTATTTT.

This clonotype occurred a few times. This chain uses TRBV2 with TRBJ2-1, with 9 bases that match TRBD1. The V gene's germline CDR1 is SNHLY and CDR2 FYNNEI. J was trimmed by 0 bases and V by 4 bases; bases with no gene match: 13. The CDR3 extends over 19 amino acids. DNA of the CDR3: TGTGCCAGCAGTGGCCCGGGACAGGGATTTAGTGTCTCCTACAATGAGCAGTTCTTC. Translation: CASSGPGQGFSVSYNEQFF.

This clonotype was detected ten times or more. The chain carries TRBV12-3 or TRBV12-4 and TRBJ2-1; 7 nucleotides line up with TRBD2. The V and J ends lost 7 bases and 10 bases, in that order; junction bases with no gene match: 13. The length of the CDR3 is 14 residues. For the CDR3, the DNA is TGTGCCAGCACGCTAGCGGCCCACCAATTAGAGCAGTTCTTC. Translation gives CASTLAAHQLEQFF.

There are many counts of this clonotype. The chain carries TRBV4-2 and TRBJ1-2; tentative D call: TRBD1 (6 bases). The germline V and J ends were trimmed by 1 base and 5 bases, with 14 bases remaining between them. The CDR3 loop spans 15 amino acids. The germline V gene encodes CDR1 LGHNA and CDR2 YNFKEQ. CDR3 loop: CASSQAPGARYGYTF. In nucleotides, the CDR3 is TGTGCCAGCAGCCAAGCCCCGGGGGCCCGTTATGGCTACACCTTC.

This clonotype occurred a few times. This chain joins TRBV20-1 and TRBJ1-1, with unresolved D. The CDR3 runs 15 residues. CDR1 DFQATT and CDR2 SNEGSKA come from the germline V gene (reference sequence). Trimming took 3 bases from V and 0 from J, leaving 14 bases between them. CDR3 DNA sequence: TGCAGTGCTAGTGCTGTAGGCAGGCTGAACACTGAAGCTTTCTTT. Translated: CSASAVGRLNTEAFF.

This chain connects TRBV25-1 to TRBJ2-1; 7 bases agree with TRBD2. Per germline, CDR1 MGHDK and CDR2 SYGVNS. The V segment lost 4 bases and the J segment 2 bases; nucleotides outside the gene matches: 11. The CDR3 consists of 17 residues. The CDR3 sequence: CASSGYSSGAPYNEQFF. The CDR3 DNA reads as TGTGCCAGCAGTGGCTACTCTAGCGGCGCACCCTACAATGAGCAGTTCTTC. Drawing the rest from reference TRBV25-1 and TRBJ2-1, the complete variable domain is EADIYQTPRYLVIGTGKKITLECSQTMGHDKMYWYQQDPGMELHLIHYSYGVNSTEKGDLSSESTVSRIRTEHFPLTLESARPSHTSQYLCASSGYSSGAPYNEQFFGPGTRLTVL.

In its sample, this clonotype was seen many times. The rearrangement links TRBV7-9 to TRBJ2-5; 10 positions match TRBD2. The CDR3 has 16 residues. CDR1 and CDR2 from the germline V gene are SEHNR and FQNEAQ (reference sequence). After removal of 0 bases from V and 5 bases from J, the junction contained 6 bases not matched to a gene. The CDR3 region has the DNA TGTGCCAGCAGCTTAGCCCAGCGGGGGGGCCGGGAGACCCAGTACTTC. Translating it yields CASSLAQRGGRETQYF.

The genes are TRBV4-2 and TRBJ2-5; 10 nucleotides line up with TRBD2. Germline CDR1 is LGHNA and CDR2 is YNFKEQ. This CDR3 is built from 18 residues. Germline trimming cut 1 base from V and 1 base from J; bases unmatched to any gene: 9. CDR3 DNA: TGTGCCAGCAGCCAAGTAATATTAACTAGCGGGGCCCAAGAGACCCAGTACTTC. This sequence encodes CASSQVILTSGAQETQYF.

This clonotype turned up a few times. The chain is built from TRBV6-1 and TRBJ2-2; TRBD1 agrees at 10 bases. Germline loops: CDR1 MNHNS, CDR2 SASEGT. There are 15 residues in the CDR3. Germline trimming cut 6 bases from V and 5 bases from J; bases unmatched to any gene: 6. DNA for the CDR3: TGTGCCAGCAGAGAGACAGGGGGCCTTACCGGGGAGCTGTTTTTT. Protein sequence: CASRETGGLTGELFF.

This clonotype was seen ten or more times. The V and J genes are TRBV12-3 or TRBV12-4 and TRBJ1-1; D unclear. The CDR3 runs to 11 residues. V lost 3 bases, J lost 4 bases, and 3 bases lay in between. The CDR3 loop reads CASSFGTEAFF. The CDR3 nucleotides read TGTGCCAGCAGTTTTGGCACTGAAGCTTTCTTT.

There are a few counts of this clonotype. The chain employs TRBV6-5 and TRBJ2-2; D unclear. The CDR3 totals 14 residues. Per the germline V gene, CDR1 is MNHEY and CDR2 is SVGAGI. V dropped 0 bases and J dropped 9 bases, with 11 bases sitting between them. The DNA of the CDR3 is TGTGCCAGCAGTTACTCAGGGATCGAAAGGGAGCTGTTTTTT. It encodes CASSYSGIERELFF.

V is TRBV5-1 and J is TRBJ2-5, with no clear D. Germline CDR1 is SGHRS and CDR2 is YFSETQ. V dropped 0 bases and J dropped 2 bases, with 5 bases sitting between them. This CDR3 is built from 13 residues. The CDR3 DNA follows: TGCGCCAGCAGCTTGGGAAGTCAAGAGACCCAGTACTTC. It codes for CASSLGSQETQYF.

By its share, this clonotype is large. The V call is TRBV7-9, the J call TRBJ1-2; D is unresolved. V lost 5 bases and J 5 bases, leaving 15 bases between the germline ends. This CDR3 is built from 14 residues. Germline assignment: CDR1 SEHNR and CDR2 FQNEAQ (reference sequence). The CDR3 here is CASSPLPREYGYTF. CDR3 DNA: TGTGCCAGCAGCCCGTTACCCCGGGAGTATGGCTACACCTTC. Full variable domain (missing parts from reference TRBV7-9 and TRBJ1-2): DTGVSQNPRHKITKRGQNVTFRCDPISEHNRLYWYRQTLGQGPEFLTYFQNEAQLEKSRLLSDRFSAERPKGSFSTLEIQRTEQGDSAMYLCASSPLPREYGYTFGSGTRLTVV.

This clonotype was seen once. The chain employs TRBV11-2 and TRBJ2-1; 8 bases are a match to TRBD2. With 5 bases clipped from V and 4 bases from J, the junction kept 7 bases outside the gene matches. The CDR3 has 15 amino acids. Germline CDR1 reads SGHAT; CDR2 reads FQNNGV. This chain's CDR3 is CASSAGAGGYNEQFF. CDR3 coding DNA: TGTGCCAGCAGCGCCGGGGCGGGAGGTTACAATGAGCAGTTCTTC.